A single T cell receptor beta chain is shown here with its context. Its matching antigen is unknown. Time point: week 11, during vaccination. One vaccine dose held 300 ug of mutant IDH1 20-mer peptide and came with topical imiquimod. Those who donated had recent WHO grade 3 or 4 IDH1-mutant, ATRX-lost astrocytomas. The sample originates from a study of a mutant IDH1 vaccine in newly diagnosed glioma. At the level of the study: Vaccination started 4-6 weeks after radiotherapy alone, or with temozolomide cycles.

Using immunoSEQ multiplex PCR, the repertoire was profiled, and TCRdb retains in-frame clones only, with some absent. The data contain about 67,000 clones, around 89% of them singletons. Germline V CDR1 and CDR2: MDHEN, SYDVKM. This CDR3 contains 13 residues. With V trimmed by 9 bases and J by 7 bases, 10 bases remained unmatched. Study observations and caveats: Among top peripheral T cell clonotypes, changes seemed unrelated to pseudoprogression.

This clonotype originated in a man aged 35-49 years with glioma. Source: PBMCs, taken from a glioma patient whose treatment included an IDH1 peptide vaccine. V and J are TRBV28 and TRBJ1-2; 8 bases map to TRBD1. This CDR3 reads CASFDRGNSGYTF. The CDR3 nucleotides are TGTGCCAGTTTTGACAGGGGAAATTCTGGCTACACCTTC.